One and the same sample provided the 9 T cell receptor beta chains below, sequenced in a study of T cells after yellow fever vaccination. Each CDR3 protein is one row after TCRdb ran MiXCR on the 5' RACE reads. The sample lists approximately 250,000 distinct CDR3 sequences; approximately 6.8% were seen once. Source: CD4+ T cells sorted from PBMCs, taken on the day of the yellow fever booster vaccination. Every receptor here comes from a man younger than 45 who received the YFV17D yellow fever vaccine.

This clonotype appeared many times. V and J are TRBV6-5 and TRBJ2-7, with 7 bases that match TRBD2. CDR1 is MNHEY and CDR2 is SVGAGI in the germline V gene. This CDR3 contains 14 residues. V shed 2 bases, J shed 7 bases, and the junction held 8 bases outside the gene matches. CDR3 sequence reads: CASSYRREHEEQYF. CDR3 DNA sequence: TGTGCCAGCAGTTACCGGCGGGAGCATGAGGAGCAGTACTTC.

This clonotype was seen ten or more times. The CDR3 DNA reads as TGTGCCAGCAGTTTACGACTAGCGGGTCGCACAGATACGCAGTATTTT. Translating gives CASSLRLAGRTDTQYF. The J gene is TRBJ2-3, the V gene TRBV12-3 or TRBV12-4, with TRBD2 matching 10 bases. This CDR3 is built from 16 residues. The ends lost 2 bases at V and 1 base at J; junction bases unmatched: 3.

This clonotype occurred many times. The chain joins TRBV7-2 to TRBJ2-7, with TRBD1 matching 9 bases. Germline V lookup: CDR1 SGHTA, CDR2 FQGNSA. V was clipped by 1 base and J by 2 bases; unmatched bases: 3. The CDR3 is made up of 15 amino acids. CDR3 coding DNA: TGTGCCAGCAGCTTAGGAACAGGGGGCGCCTACGAGCAGTACTTC. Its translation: CASSLGTGGAYEQYF.

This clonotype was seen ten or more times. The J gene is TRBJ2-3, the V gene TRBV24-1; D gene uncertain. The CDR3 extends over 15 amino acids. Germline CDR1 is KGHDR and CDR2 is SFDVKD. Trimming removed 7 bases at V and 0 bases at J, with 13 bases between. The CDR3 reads CATSNTKPSTDTQYF. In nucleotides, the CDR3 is TGTGCCACCAGCAATACCAAACCCAGCACAGATACGCAGTATTTT.

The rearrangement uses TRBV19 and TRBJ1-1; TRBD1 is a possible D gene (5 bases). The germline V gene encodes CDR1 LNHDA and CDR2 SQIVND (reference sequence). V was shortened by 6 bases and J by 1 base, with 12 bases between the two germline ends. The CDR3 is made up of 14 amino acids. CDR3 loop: CASSYQGANTEAFF. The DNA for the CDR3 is TGTGCCAGTAGCTATCAGGGAGCGAACACTGAAGCTTTCTTT.

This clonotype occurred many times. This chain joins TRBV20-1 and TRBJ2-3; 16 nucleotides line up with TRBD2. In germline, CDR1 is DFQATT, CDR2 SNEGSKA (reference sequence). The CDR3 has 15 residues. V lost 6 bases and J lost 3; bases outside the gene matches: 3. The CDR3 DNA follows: TGCAGTGCGGGGACTAGCGGGAGGGGGACAGATACGCAGTATTTT. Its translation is CSAGTSGRGTDTQYF.

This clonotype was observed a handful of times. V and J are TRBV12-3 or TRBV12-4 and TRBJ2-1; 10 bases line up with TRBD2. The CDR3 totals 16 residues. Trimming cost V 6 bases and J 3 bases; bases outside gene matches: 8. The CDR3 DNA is TGTGCCAGCAGACCTCTGACTAGCGGGCACTACAATGAGCAGTTCTTC. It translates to CASRPLTSGHYNEQFF.

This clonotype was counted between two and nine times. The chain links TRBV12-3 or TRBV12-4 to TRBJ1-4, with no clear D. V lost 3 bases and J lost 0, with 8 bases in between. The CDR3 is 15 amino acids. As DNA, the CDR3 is TGTGCCAGCAGTTTCCGGCTTGCAACTAATGAAAAACTGTTTTTT. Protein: CASSFRLATNEKLFF.

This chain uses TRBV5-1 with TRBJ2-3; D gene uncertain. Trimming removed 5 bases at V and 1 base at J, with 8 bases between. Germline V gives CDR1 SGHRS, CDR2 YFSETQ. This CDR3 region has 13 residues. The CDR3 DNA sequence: TGCGCCAGCAGTCGTTTGGGCACAGATACGCAGTATTTT. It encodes CASSRLGTDTQYF.